The source of this T cell receptor (beta chain) is a study of blood T cell repertoires in COVID-19. Trimming took off 3 bases at V and 0 bases at J, with 17 bases between the two ends. The CDR3 is made up of 17 amino acids. The germline V gene encodes CDR1 SGHVS and CDR2 FNYEAQ. Assay: immunoSEQ multiplex PCR; the TCRdb copy retains only in-frame clones and omits some. The sample lists some 220,000 clones, around nine tenths occurring once. Seattle's cohort entered during active infection and was followed longitudinally. The genes are TRBV7-6 and TRBJ2-5; D is unresolved. The sequence was obtained from a man aged 30-40 years with COVID-19, enrolled during active disease. Sequencing was done on a sample of peripheral blood. The CDR3 region is CASSFGQAGVYQETQYF. The CDR3 nucleotides read TGTGCCAGCAGCTTTGGTCAAGCAGGCGTGTACCAAGAGACCCAGTACTTC.